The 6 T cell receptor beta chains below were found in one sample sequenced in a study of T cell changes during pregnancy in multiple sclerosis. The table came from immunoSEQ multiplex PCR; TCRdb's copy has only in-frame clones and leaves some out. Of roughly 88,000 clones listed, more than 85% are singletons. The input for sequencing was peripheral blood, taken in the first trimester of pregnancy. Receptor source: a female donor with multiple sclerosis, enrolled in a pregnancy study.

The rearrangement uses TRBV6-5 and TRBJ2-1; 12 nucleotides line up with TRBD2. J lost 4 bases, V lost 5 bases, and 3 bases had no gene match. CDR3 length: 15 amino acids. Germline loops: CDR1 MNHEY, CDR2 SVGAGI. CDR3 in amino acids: CASSPGTSGYNEQFF. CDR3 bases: TGTGCCAGCAGTCCCGGGACTAGCGGGTACAATGAGCAGTTCTTC.

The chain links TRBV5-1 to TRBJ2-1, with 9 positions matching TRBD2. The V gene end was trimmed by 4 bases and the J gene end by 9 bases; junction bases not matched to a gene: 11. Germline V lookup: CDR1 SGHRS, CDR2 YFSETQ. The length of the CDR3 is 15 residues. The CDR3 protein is CASSPLAGQPREQFF. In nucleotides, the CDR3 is TGCGCCAGCAGCCCTCTAGCGGGACAACCTCGTGAGCAGTTCTTC.

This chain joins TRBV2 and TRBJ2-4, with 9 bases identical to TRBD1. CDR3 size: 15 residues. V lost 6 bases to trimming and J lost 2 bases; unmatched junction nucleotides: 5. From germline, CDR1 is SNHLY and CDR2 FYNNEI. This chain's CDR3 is CASRGQGITKNIQYF. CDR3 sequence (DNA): TGTGCCAGCAGAGGACAGGGGATAACCAAAAACATTCAGTACTTC.

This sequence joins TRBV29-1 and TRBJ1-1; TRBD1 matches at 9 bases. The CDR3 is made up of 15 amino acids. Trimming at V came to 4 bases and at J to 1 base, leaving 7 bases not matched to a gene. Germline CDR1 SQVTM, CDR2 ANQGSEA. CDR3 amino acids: CSVVDRGMGNTEAFF. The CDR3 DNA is TGCAGCGTTGTAGACAGGGGGATGGGGAACACTGAAGCTTTCTTT.

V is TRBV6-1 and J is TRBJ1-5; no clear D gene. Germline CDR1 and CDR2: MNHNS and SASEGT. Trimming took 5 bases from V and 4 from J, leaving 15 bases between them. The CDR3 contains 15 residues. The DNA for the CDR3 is TGTGCCAGCAGTTCACAGATGAAGTTAAATCAGCCCCAGCATTTT. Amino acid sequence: CASSSQMKLNQPQHF.

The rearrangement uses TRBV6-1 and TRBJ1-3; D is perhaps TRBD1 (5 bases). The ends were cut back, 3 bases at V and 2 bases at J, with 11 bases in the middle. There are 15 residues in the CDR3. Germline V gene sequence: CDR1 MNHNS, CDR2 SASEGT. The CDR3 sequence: CASSDDVGPGNTIYF. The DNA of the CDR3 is TGTGCCAGCAGTGACGACGTGGGGCCTGGAAACACCATATATTTT.